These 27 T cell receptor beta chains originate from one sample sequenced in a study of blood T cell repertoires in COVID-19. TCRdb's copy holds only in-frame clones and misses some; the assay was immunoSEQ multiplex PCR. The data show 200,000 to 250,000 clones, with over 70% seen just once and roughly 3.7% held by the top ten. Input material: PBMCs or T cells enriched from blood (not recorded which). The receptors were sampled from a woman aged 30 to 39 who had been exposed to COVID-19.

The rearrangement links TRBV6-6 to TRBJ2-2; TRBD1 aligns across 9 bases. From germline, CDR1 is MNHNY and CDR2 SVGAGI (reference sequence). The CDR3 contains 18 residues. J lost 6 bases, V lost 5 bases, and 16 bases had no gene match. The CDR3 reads CASSPTIGTGSVPGELFF. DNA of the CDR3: TGTGCCAGCAGTCCAACAATAGGGACAGGGTCGGTCCCCGGGGAGCTGTTTTTT.

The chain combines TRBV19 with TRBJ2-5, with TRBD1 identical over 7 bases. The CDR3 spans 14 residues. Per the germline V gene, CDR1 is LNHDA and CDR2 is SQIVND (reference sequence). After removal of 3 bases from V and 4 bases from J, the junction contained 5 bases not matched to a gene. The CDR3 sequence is CASSIDHRGETQYF. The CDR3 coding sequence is TGTGCCAGTAGTATCGACCACAGGGGAGAGACCCAGTACTTC.

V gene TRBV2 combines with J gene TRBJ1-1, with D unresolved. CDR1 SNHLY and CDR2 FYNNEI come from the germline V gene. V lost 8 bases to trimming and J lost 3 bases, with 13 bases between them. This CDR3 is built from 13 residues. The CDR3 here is CASLLRADTEAFF. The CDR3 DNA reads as TGTGCCAGCCTCTTGAGGGCAGACACTGAAGCTTTCTTT.

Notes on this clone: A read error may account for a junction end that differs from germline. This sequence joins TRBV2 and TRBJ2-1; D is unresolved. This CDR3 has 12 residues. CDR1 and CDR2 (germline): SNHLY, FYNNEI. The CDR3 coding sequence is TGTGCCAGCAGCGAAGTAGAATCTGAGCAGTTCTTC. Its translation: CASSEVESEQFF. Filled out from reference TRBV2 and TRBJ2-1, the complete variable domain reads EPEVTQTPSHQVTQMGQEVILRCVPISNHLYFYWYRQILGQKVEFLVSFYNNEISEKSEIFDDQFSVERPDGSNFTLKIRSTKLEDSAMYFCASSEVESEQFFGPGTRLTVL.

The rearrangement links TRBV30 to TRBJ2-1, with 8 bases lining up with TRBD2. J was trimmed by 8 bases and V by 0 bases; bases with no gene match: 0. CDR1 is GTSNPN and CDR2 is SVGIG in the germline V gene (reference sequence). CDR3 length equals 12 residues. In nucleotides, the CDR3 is TGTGCCTGGAGTGTCGGGGGGGATGAGCAGTTCTTC. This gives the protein CAWSVGGDEQFF. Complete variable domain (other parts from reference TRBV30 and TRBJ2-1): SQTIHQWPATLVQPVGSPLSLECTVEGTSNPNLYWYRQAAGRGLQLLFYSVGIGQISSEVPQNLSASRPQDRQFILSSKKLLLSDSGFYLCAWSVGGDEQFFGPGTRLTVL.

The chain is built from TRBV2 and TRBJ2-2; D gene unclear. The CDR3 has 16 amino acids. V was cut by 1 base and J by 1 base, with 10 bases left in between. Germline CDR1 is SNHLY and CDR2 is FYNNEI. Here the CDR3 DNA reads TGTGCCAGCAGTGAAGGTCGCCTAAGGAACACCGGGGAGCTGTTTTTT. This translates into CASSEGRLRNTGELFF.

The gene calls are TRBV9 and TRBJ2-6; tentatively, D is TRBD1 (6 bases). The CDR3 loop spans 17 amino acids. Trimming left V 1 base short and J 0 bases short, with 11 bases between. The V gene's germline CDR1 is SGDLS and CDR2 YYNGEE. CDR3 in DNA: TGTGCCAGCAGCGTATCAACAGGGTTCTCTGGGGCCAACGTCCTGACTTTC. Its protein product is CASSVSTGFSGANVLTF.

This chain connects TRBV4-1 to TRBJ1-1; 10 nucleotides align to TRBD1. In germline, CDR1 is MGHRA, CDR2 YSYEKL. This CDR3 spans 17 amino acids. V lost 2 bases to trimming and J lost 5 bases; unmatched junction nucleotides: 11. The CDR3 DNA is TGCGCCAGCAGCCAATTAAGTTTGGGACAGGGGTTTACTGAAGCTTTCTTT. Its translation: CASSQLSLGQGFTEAFF.

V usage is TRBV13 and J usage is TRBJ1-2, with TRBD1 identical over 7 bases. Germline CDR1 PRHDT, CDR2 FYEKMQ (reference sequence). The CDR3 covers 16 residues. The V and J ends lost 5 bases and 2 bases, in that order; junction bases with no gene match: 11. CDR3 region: CASSLRVPTGNYGYTF. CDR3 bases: TGTGCCAGCAGCCTCAGGGTCCCGACAGGGAACTATGGCTACACCTTC.

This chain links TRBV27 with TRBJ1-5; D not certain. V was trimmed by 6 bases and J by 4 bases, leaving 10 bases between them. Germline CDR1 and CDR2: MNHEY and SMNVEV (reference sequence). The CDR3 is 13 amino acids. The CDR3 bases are TGTGCCAGCAGGCATACAGAGAATCAGCCCCAGCATTTT. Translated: CASRHTENQPQHF.

The CDR3 spells CASSTIGGSYEQYF. The DNA of the CDR3 is TGTGCCAGCAGTACCATAGGGGGCTCCTACGAGCAGTACTTC. The rearrangement uses TRBV6-5 and TRBJ2-7, with D possibly being TRBD1 (6 bases). The CDR3 extends over 14 amino acids. The germline V gene has CDR1 MNHEY and CDR2 SVGAGI. V lost 5 bases and J lost 0, with 11 bases in between.

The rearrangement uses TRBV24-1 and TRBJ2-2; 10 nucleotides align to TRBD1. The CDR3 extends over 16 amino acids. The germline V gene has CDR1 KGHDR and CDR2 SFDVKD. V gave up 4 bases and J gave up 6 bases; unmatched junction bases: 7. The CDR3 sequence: CATSERDRGNPGELFF. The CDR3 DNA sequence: TGTGCCACCAGTGAACGGGACAGGGGTAACCCCGGGGAGCTGTTTTTT.

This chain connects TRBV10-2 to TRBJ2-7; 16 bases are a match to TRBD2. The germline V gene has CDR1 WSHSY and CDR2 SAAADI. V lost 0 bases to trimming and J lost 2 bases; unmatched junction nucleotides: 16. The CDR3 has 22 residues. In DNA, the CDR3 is TGCGCCAGCAGTGAGTCCGGGACTAGCGGGAGGGCCTTTACCCCTAATCCCTACGAGCAGTACTTC. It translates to CASSESGTSGRAFTPNPYEQYF.

DNA for the CDR3: TGTGCCAGCAGGGTTTCAGCTGGAAACACCATATATTTT. This gives the protein CASRVSAGNTIYF. V and J are TRBV14 and TRBJ1-3; D not resolved. Germline V gene lookup returns CDR1 SGHDN and CDR2 FVKESK. V lost 6 bases and J lost 2, with 8 bases in between. The CDR3 is made up of 13 amino acids.

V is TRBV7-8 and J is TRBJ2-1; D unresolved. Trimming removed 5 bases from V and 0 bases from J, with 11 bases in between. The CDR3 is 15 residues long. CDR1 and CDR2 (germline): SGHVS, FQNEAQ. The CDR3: CASSPFDSSYNEQFF. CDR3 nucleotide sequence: TGTGCCAGCAGCCCTTTCGACTCCTCCTACAATGAGCAGTTCTTC.

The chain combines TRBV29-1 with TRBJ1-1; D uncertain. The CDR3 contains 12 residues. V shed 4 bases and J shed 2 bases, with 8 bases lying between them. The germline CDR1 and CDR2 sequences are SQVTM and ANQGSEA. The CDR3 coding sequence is TGCAGCGTTGGACGGGGAAACACTGAAGCTTTCTTT. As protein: CSVGRGNTEAFF.

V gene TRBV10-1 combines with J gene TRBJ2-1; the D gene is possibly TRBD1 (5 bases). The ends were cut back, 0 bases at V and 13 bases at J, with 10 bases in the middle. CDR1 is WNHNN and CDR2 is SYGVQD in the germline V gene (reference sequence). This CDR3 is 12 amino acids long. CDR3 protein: CASSESRGQQFF. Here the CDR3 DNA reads TGCGCCAGCAGTGAGTCAAGGGGCCAACAGTTCTTC.

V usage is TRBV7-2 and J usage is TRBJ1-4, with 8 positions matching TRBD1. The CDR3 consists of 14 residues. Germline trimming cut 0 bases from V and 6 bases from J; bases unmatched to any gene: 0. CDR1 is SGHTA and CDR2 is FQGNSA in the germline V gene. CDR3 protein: CASSLAGQDEKLFF. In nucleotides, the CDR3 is TGTGCCAGCAGCTTAGCGGGACAGGATGAAAAACTGTTTTTT.

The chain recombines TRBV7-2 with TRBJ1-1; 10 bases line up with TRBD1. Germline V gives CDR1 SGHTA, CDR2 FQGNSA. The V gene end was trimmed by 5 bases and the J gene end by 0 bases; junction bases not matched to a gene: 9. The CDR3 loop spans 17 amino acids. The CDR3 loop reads CASSPDGTGALNTEAFF. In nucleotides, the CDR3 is TGTGCCAGCAGCCCAGATGGGACAGGGGCTTTGAACACTGAAGCTTTCTTT.

The CDR3 region is CASSQDGGSSYNEQFF. The CDR3 DNA sequence: TGTGCCAGCAGCCAAGACGGGGGGAGCTCCTACAATGAGCAGTTCTTC. This chain uses TRBV7-3 with TRBJ2-1; 7 bases are a match to TRBD2. The CDR3 consists of 16 residues. The germline gives CDR1 SGHTA, CDR2 FQGTGA. The V segment lost 5 bases and the J segment 0 bases; nucleotides outside the gene matches: 7.

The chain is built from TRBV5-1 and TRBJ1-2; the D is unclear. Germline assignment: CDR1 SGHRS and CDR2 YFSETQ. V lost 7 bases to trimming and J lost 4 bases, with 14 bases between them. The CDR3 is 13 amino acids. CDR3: CASGIAASYGYTF. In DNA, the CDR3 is TGCGCCAGCGGCATAGCGGCGAGCTATGGCTACACCTTC. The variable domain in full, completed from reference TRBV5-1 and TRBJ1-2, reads KAGVTQTPRYLIKTRGQQVTLSCSPISGHRSVSWYQQTPGQGLQFLFEYFSETQRNKGNFPGRFSGRQFSNSRSEMNVSTLELGDSALYLCASGIAASYGYTFGSGTRLTVV.

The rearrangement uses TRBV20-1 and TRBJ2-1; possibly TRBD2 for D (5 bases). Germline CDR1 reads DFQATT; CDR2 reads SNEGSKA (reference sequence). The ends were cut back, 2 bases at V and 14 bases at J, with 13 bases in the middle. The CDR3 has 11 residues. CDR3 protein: CSARITRIEFF. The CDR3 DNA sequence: TGCAGTGCTAGAATAACTAGGATTGAGTTCTTC.

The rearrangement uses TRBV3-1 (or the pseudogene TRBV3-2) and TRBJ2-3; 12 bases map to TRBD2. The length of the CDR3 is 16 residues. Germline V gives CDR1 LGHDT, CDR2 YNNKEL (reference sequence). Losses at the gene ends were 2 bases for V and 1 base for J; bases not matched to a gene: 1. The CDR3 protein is CASSQRTSGGTDTQYF. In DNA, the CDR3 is TGTGCCAGCAGCCAAAGGACTAGCGGGGGCACAGATACGCAGTATTTT.

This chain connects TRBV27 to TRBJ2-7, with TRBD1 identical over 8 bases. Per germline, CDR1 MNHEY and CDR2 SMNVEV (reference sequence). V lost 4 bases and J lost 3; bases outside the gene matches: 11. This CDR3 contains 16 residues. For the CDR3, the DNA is TGTGCCAGCAGTTGTTGTTGGGCAGGGGGCGTCTACGAGCAGTACTTC. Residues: CASSCCWAGGVYEQYF.

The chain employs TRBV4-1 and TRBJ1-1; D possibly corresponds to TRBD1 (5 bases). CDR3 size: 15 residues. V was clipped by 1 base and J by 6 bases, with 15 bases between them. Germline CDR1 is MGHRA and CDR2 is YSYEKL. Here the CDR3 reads CASSQGGVRYPEAFF. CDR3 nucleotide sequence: TGCGCCAGCAGCCAAGGGGGCGTTCGGTACCCTGAAGCTTTCTTT.

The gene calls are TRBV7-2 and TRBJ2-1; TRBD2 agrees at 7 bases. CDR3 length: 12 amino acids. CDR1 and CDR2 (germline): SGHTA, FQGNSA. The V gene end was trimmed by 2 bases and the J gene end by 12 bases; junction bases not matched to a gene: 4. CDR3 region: CASSLRRGRQFF. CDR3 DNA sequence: TGTGCCAGCAGCTTAAGGCGCGGGAGGCAGTTCTTC.

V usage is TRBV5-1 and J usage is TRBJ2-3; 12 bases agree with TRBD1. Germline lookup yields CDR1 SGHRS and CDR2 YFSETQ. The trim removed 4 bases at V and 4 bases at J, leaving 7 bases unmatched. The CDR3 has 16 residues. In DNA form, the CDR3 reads TGCGCCAGCAGCCCGGTCGGGACAGGGGGCCCAGATACGCAGTATTTT. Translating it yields CASSPVGTGGPDTQYF.